One sample yielded the 13 T cell receptor beta chains listed below, sequenced in a study of OX40 agonist ivuxolimab in advanced cancers. Using immunoSEQ multiplex PCR, the repertoire was profiled, and TCRdb retains in-frame clones only, with some absent. This sample has around 80,000 clones; about 88% occur once, and the top ten carry 0.72%. Material: CD4+ or CD8+ T cells sorted from blood, obtained in a trial of the OX40 agonist ivuxolimab. All receptors derive from an adult with an advanced solid tumor such as melanoma, head and neck, liver or kidney cancer.

This clone is deemed large (0.1 to 1%). The V call is TRBV30, the J call TRBJ1-6; D ambiguous. This CDR3 is 14 amino acids long. The germline V gene has CDR1 GTSNPN and CDR2 SVGIG (reference sequence). The V gene lost 1 base and the J gene lost 5 bases, with 9 bases spanning the gap. The CDR3 DNA sequence: TGTGCCTGGAGTGGCGGTCAGGATAATTCACCCCTCCACTTT. Protein: CAWSGGQDNSPLHF. Full variable domain (rest looked up from reference TRBV30 and TRBJ1-6): SQTIHQWPATLVQPVGSPLSLECTVEGTSNPNLYWYRQAAGRGLQLLFYSVGIGQISSEVPQNLSASRPQDRQFILSSKKLLLSDSGFYLCAWSGGQDNSPLHFGNGTRLTVT.

The chain employs TRBV4-3 and TRBJ2-5; 15 bases map to TRBD2. The length of the CDR3 is 17 residues. After removal of 4 bases from V and 3 bases from J, the junction contained 6 bases not matched to a gene. CDR1 and CDR2 from the germline V gene are LGHNA and YSLEER. The CDR3 bases are TGCGCCAGCAGCCGAGGACTAGCGGGGGGGAGAGAAGAGACCCAGTACTTC. It is translated as CASSRGLAGGREETQYF.

This chain links TRBV6-5 with TRBJ1-2; TRBD1 aligns across 7 bases. This CDR3 is 12 amino acids long. Germline values: CDR1 MNHEY, CDR2 SVGAGI. V was pared by 9 bases and J by 8 bases, with 9 bases of the junction left unmatched. CDR3 nucleotide sequence: TGTGCCAGTGGGACAGCCACTAGGGGCTACACCTTC. It translates to CASGTATRGYTF.

The chain combines TRBV19 with TRBJ1-4; no clear D gene. Per germline, CDR1 LNHDA and CDR2 SQIVND (reference sequence). The CDR3 sequence is 14 residues long. Trimming took off 3 bases at V and 8 bases at J, with 13 bases between the two ends. The CDR3 is CASSIFHLDEKLFF. In DNA, the CDR3 is TGTGCCAGTAGTATTTTTCATCTCGACGAAAAACTGTTTTTT.

The genes are TRBV4-3 and TRBJ1-2, with D possibly TRBD1 on 6 matching bases. Germline V CDR1 and CDR2: LGHNA, YSLEER. Trimming shortened V by 1 base and J by 7 bases, and 10 bases separated the two germline ends. The CDR3 runs to 13 residues. CDR3 sequence: CASSQAGALGYTF. CDR3 nucleotides: TGCGCCAGCAGCCAAGCAGGGGCCCTTGGCTACACCTTC.

The CDR3 sequence is CASSLVIRAGTQYF. CDR3 nucleotides: TGTGCCAGCAGCTTAGTTATCCGAGCTGGGACCCAGTACTTC. The chain has TRBV7-6 and TRBJ2-5; D unresolved. Trimming pared 1 base from V and 7 bases from J, leaving 13 bases between. Germline V gene lookup returns CDR1 SGHVS and CDR2 FNYEAQ. The CDR3 runs 14 residues.

This chain connects TRBV7-2 to TRBJ2-5, with a tentative D call TRBD2 (6 bases). The germline V and J ends were trimmed by 5 bases and 0 bases, with 16 bases remaining between them. CDR1 and CDR2 (germline): SGHTA, FQGNSA. CDR3 size: 16 residues. The CDR3 loop reads CASSLKLAGHQETQYF. CDR3 DNA: TGTGCCAGCAGCCTGAAGCTGGCGGGACACCAAGAGACCCAGTACTTC. Supplemented by reference TRBV7-2 and TRBJ2-5, the full variable domain reads GAGVSQSPSNKVTEKGKDVELRCDPISGHTALYWYRQSLGQGLEFLIYFQGNSAPDKSGLPSDRFSAERTGGSVSTLTIQRTQQEDSAVYLCASSLKLAGHQETQYFGPGTRLLVL.

The V and J genes are TRBV11-2 and TRBJ1-3; D unresolved. Trimming left V 5 bases short and J 4 bases short, with 3 bases between. Germline loops: CDR1 SGHAT, CDR2 FQNNGV. This CDR3 region has 11 residues. The CDR3 DNA reads as TGTGCCAGCAGCGAGGGAAACACCATATATTTT. Its translation is CASSEGNTIYF.

The chain combines TRBV7-9 with TRBJ2-1; D is possibly TRBD1 (5 bases). CDR1 is SEHNR and CDR2 is FQNEAQ in the germline V gene (reference sequence). The V end was cut by 1 base, the J end by 6 bases, with 10 bases between. The CDR3 loop spans 14 amino acids. The CDR3 bases are TGTGCCAGCAGCTTAGAGGGGATCGCCAATGAGCAGTTCTTC. It encodes CASSLEGIANEQFF. Drawing the rest from reference TRBV7-9 and TRBJ2-1, the complete variable domain is DTGVSQNPRHKITKRGQNVTFRCDPISEHNRLYWYRQTLGQGPEFLTYFQNEAQLEKSRLLSDRFSAERPKGSFSTLEIQRTEQGDSAMYLCASSLEGIANEQFFGPGTRLTVL.

V is TRBV29-1 and J is TRBJ1-5; D might be TRBD1 (5 bases). Germline CDR1 is SQVTM and CDR2 is ANQGSEA. The CDR3 consists of 13 residues. V dropped 3 bases and J dropped 9 bases, with 15 bases sitting between them. The DNA of the CDR3 is TGCAGCGTTGAGGAGTGGGATGGGGGGCCCCAGCATTTT. Protein product: CSVEEWDGGPQHF.

Only one count was recorded for this clone. This chain links TRBV7-9 with TRBJ2-1; TRBD2 aligns across 10 bases. J lost 3 bases, V lost 5 bases, and 4 bases had no gene match. The CDR3 totals 15 residues. Germline V gene lookup returns CDR1 SEHNR and CDR2 FQNEAQ (reference sequence). As DNA, the CDR3 is TGTGCCAGCAGCGCTTCTAGCGGGGGCTACAATGAGCAGTTCTTC. It yields the protein CASSASSGGYNEQFF.

V and J are TRBV5-1 and TRBJ2-3, with 13 bases that match TRBD2. The CDR3 spans 15 residues. From germline, CDR1 is SGHRS and CDR2 YFSETQ. With V trimmed by 7 bases and J by 2 bases, 4 bases remained unmatched. In DNA form, the CDR3 reads TGCGCCAGCTCCGGGACTAGCGGGATCACAGATACGCAGTATTTT. It encodes CASSGTSGITDTQYF.

The genes are TRBV4-3 and TRBJ1-6, with TRBD1 matching 7 bases. Germline V gives CDR1 LGHNA, CDR2 YSLEER. Trimming took 5 bases from V and 7 from J; bases not matched to a gene: 8. This CDR3 is built from 15 residues. The CDR3 spells CASSDQGQLNSPLHF. The CDR3 region has the DNA TGCGCCAGCAGCGACCAGGGACAGTTAAATTCACCCCTCCACTTT.